A selection of T cell receptor beta chains follows, all from one sample in a study of OX40 agonist ivuxolimab in advanced cancers. Measured with immunoSEQ multiplex PCR; TCRdb has only the in-frame clones, and not every one. This sample carries 62,000 or so clones, 84% of them seen once, and the ten largest clones take around 10%. This material consisted of CD4+ or CD8+ T cells sorted from blood, taken in a trial of the OX40 agonist ivuxolimab. Source of these receptors: an adult with an advanced solid tumor such as melanoma, head and neck, liver or kidney cancer. The CDR3 runs from the conserved cysteine through the conserved F or W. D genes are given only for firm matches.

v_call	j_call	d_call	cdr3_aa	cdr3_nt
TRBV6-6	TRBJ1-1	TRBD1	CASSGQGANTEAFF	TGTGCCAGCAGTGGACAGGGGGCGAACACTGAAGCTTTCTTT
TRBV28	TRBJ2-3	TRBD2	CASGLADASTDTQYF	TGTGCCAGCGGGCTAGCGGACGCTAGCACAGATACGCAGTATTTT
TRBV28	TRBJ1-5	TRBD1	CASRGPGQRYSNQPQHF	TGTGCCAGCAGGGGACCGGGACAGCGGTATAGCAATCAGCCCCAGCATTTT
TRBV5-4	TRBJ2-5	-	CASSLQGRRKETQYF	TGTGCCAGCAGCTTGCAGGGCAGGCGTAAAGAGACCCAGTACTTC
TRBV28	TRBJ1-5	TRBD1	CASSWDRDRGNQPQHF	TGTGCCAGCAGTTGGGACAGGGATCGGGGCAATCAGCCCCAGCATTTT
TRBV14	TRBJ1-1	-	CASSHYTEAFF	TGTGCCAGCAGCCACTACACAGAAGCTTTCTTT
TRBV6-5	TRBJ2-1	TRBD2	CASTTGGGLYNEQFF	TGTGCCAGCACCACGGGCGGGGGGTTGTACAATGAGCAGTTCTTC
TRBV4-1	TRBJ1-5	-	CASSTGPYSNQPQHF	TGCGCCAGCAGCACAGGTCCTTATAGCAATCAGCCCCAGCATTTT
TRBV5-6	TRBJ1-2	TRBD1	CASSSGRDRSYGYTF	TGTGCCAGCAGCTCCGGGAGGGACAGGAGCTATGGCTACACCTTC
TRBV7-3	TRBJ1-6	-	CASSPSLISPLHF	TGTGCCAGCAGCCCTAGCTTAATCTCACCCCTCCACTTT
TRBV4-3	TRBJ1-2	-	CASSQVHRRDSRDGYTF	TGCGCCAGCAGCCAAGTTCACCGCCGGGACTCGCGGGATGGCTACACCTTC
TRBV4-3	TRBJ2-1	TRBD2	CASSRRSGRSYNEQFF	TGCGCCAGCAGCCGGCGTAGCGGGCGCTCCTACAATGAGCAGTTCTTC
TRBV19	TRBJ1-3	-	CASSITSRESPGNTIYF	TGTGCCAGTAGTATTACATCCAGAGAGAGTCCTGGAAACACCATATATTTT
TRBV5-1	TRBJ1-1	-	CASSTSGSGAFF	TGCGCCAGCAGCACCTCGGGGAGTGGGGCTTTCTTT
TRBV7-6	TRBJ1-4	-	CASSFRANNEKLFF	TGTGCCAGCAGCTTCAGAGCGAATAATGAAAAACTGTTTTTT
TRBV7-2	TRBJ2-5	-	CASSLGPGPQYF	TGTGCCAGCAGCTTAGGACCCGGGCCCCAGTACTTC
TRBV4-2	TRBJ1-1	TRBD1	CASSQPGTVPEAFF	TGTGCCAGCAGCCAGCCTGGGACAGTGCCTGAAGCTTTCTTT